Listed below are T cell receptor beta chains from one sample, sequenced in a study of blood T cell repertoires in COVID-19. Profiled with immunoSEQ multiplex PCR; TCRdb holds only in-frame clones, not every one. The repertoire includes some 120,000 clones, 74% of them detected once, and roughly 5.5% sits in the top ten. The sequencing input was peripheral blood. The receptor set was obtained from a man aged 55 to 70 with acute or convalescent COVID-19. Both conserved end residues are part of each CDR3.

CDR3aa: CASSQYKGQGQQAFF; v_gene: TRBV4-1; j_gene: TRBJ1-1
CDR3aa: CASSQTPGTGRGNSGANVLTF; v_gene: TRBV3-1/TRBV3-2; j_gene: TRBJ2-6
CDR3aa: CASSLARDRVYGYTF; v_gene: TRBV7-8; j_gene: TRBJ1-2
CDR3aa: CASSRRTSGSSYNEQFF; v_gene: TRBV5-8; j_gene: TRBJ2-1
CDR3aa: CASSAGNYLNTEAFF; v_gene: TRBV7-9; j_gene: TRBJ1-1
CDR3aa: CAWSVMYSNQPQHF; v_gene: TRBV30; j_gene: TRBJ1-5
CDR3aa: CASSPGQGVRNTEAFF; v_gene: TRBV7-9; j_gene: TRBJ1-1
CDR3aa: CASSQNKGDDTGELFF; v_gene: TRBV21-1; j_gene: TRBJ2-2
CDR3aa: CASSTRQSPLNEQYF; v_gene: TRBV27; j_gene: TRBJ2-7
CDR3aa: CASRSHISQGGGSNQPQHF; v_gene: TRBV4-1; j_gene: TRBJ1-5
CDR3aa: CASSQVWASSNTDTQYF; v_gene: TRBV4-1; j_gene: TRBJ2-3
CDR3aa: CASSFGTEVIYGYTF; v_gene: TRBV6-5; j_gene: TRBJ1-2
CDR3aa: CASSFSSGGGETQYF; v_gene: TRBV11-2; j_gene: TRBJ2-5
CDR3aa: CASSKGTGNTEAFF; v_gene: TRBV25-1; j_gene: TRBJ1-1
CDR3aa: CASSNRPGQGKNNYGYTF; v_gene: TRBV27; j_gene: TRBJ1-2
CDR3aa: CAISDGTGSYEQYF; v_gene: TRBV10-3; j_gene: TRBJ2-7
CDR3aa: CASSGLAGGDEQFF; v_gene: TRBV5-1; j_gene: TRBJ2-1
CDR3aa: CSVGFQGGVTDTQYF; v_gene: TRBV29-1; j_gene: TRBJ2-3
CDR3aa: CASSRVVADTQYF; v_gene: TRBV18; j_gene: TRBJ2-3
CDR3aa: CASSLGQSRNTGELFF; v_gene: TRBV5-4; j_gene: TRBJ2-2
CDR3aa: CASSLAFDRFEKLFF; v_gene: TRBV5-1; j_gene: TRBJ1-4
CDR3aa: CASRGRAGEQYF; v_gene: TRBV12-3/TRBV12-4; j_gene: TRBJ2-7
CDR3aa: CASSQAGTGALDLHF; v_gene: TRBV4-2; j_gene: TRBJ1-6
CDR3aa: CASQPQGGHYEQYF; v_gene: TRBV5-1; j_gene: TRBJ2-7